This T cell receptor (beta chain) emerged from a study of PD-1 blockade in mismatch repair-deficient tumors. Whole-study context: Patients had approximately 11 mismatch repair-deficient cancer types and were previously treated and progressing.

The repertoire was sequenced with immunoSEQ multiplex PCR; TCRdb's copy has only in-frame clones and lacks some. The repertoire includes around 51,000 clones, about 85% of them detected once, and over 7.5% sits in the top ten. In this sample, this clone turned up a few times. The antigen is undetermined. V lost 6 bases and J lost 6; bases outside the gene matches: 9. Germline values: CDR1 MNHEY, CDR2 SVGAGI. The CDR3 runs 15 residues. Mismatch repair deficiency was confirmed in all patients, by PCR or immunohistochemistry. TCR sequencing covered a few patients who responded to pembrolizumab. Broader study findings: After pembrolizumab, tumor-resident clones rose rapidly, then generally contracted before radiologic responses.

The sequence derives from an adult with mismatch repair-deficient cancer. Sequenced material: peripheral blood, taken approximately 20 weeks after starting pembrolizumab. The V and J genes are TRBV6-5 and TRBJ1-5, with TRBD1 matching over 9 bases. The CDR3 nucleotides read TGTGCCAGCAGACCCTCACAGGGGGCGGGTCAGCCCCAGCATTTT. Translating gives CASRPSQGAGQPQHF.